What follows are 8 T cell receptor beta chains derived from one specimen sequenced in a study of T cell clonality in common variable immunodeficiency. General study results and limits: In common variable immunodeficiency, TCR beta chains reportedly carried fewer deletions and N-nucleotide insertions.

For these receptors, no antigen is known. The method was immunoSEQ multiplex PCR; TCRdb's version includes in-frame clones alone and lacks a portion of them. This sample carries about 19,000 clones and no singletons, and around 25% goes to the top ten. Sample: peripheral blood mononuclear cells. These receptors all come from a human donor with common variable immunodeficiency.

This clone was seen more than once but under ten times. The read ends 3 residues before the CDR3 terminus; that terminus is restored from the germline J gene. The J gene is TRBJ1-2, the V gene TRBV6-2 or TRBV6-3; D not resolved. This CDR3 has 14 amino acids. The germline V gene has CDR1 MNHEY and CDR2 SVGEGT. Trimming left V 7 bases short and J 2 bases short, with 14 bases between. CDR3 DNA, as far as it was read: TGTGCCAGCAACCCCCGCGGAATAAACTATGGC. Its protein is CASNPRGINYG. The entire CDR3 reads CASNPRGINYGYTF.

Here the CDR3 reads CASSWSGGEQYF. The sequenced CDR3 bases are TGTGCCAGCAGCTGGTCCGGCGGCGAG. The rearrangement uses TRBV11-3 and TRBJ2-7; D unclear. The read ends 3 residues shy of where the CDR3 ends; the end is completed using the germline J gene. Germline V gene data show CDR1 as SGHNT and CDR2 as YENEEA. V lost 4 bases, J lost 6 bases, and 10 bases lay in between. The CDR3 spans 12 residues. Complete variable domain (other parts from reference TRBV11-3 and TRBJ2-7): EAGVVQSPRYKIIEKKQPVAFWCNPISGHNTLYWYLQNLGQGPELLIRYENEEAVDDSQLPKDRFSAERLKGVDSTLKIQPAELGDSAVYLCASSWSGGEQYFGPGTRLTVT.

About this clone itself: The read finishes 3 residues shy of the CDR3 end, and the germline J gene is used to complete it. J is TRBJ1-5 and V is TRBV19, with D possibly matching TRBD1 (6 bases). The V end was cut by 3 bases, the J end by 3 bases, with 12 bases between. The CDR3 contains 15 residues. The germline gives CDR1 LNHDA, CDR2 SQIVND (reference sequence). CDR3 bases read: TGTGCCAGTAGTATTCAAAGGGGGAACAATCAGCCC. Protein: CASSIQRGNNQP. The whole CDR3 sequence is CASSIQRGNNQPQHF.

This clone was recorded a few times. The CDR3 here is CASSIPTGYEQYF. The CDR3 bases that were read are TGTGCCAGTAGTATCCCGACAGGCTACGAG. The genes are TRBV19 and TRBJ2-7; possibly TRBD1 for D (6 bases). The CDR3 end falls 3 residues outside the read, so it is completed with the germline J gene. The CDR3 has 13 residues. The V and J ends lost 3 bases and 3 bases respectively, with 9 bases between them. Germline values: CDR1 LNHDA, CDR2 SQIVND (reference sequence).

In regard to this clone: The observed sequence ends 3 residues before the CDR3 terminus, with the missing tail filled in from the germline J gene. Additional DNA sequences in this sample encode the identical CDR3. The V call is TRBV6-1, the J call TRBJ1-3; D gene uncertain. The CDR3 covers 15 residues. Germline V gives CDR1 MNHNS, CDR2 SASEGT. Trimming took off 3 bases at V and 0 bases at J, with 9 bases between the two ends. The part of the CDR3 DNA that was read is TGTGCCAGCAGTGAGATACTGTTCTCTGGAAACACC. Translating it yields CASSEILFSGNT. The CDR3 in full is CASSEILFSGNTIYF.

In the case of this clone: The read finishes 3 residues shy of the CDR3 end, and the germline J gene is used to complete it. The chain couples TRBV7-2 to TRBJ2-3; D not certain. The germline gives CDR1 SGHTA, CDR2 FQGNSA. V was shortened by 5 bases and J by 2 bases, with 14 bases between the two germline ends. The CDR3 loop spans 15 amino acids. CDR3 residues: CASSRLGLVTDTQYF. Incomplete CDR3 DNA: TGTGCCAGCAGCCGATTAGGGCTTGTCACAGATACG. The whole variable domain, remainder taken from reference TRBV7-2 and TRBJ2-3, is GAGVSQSPSNKVTEKGKDVELRCDPISGHTALYWYRQSLGQGLEFLIYFQGNSAPDKSGLPSDRFSAERTGGSVSTLTIQRTQQEDSAVYLCASSRLGLVTDTQYFGPGTRLTVL.

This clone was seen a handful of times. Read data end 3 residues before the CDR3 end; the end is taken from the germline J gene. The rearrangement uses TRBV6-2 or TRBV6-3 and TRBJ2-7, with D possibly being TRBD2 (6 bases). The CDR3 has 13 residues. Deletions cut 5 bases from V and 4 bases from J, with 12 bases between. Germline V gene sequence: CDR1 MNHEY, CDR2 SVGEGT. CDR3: CASSTPGRYEQYF. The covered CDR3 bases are TGTGCCAGCAGTACCCCAGGGAGGTACGAG.

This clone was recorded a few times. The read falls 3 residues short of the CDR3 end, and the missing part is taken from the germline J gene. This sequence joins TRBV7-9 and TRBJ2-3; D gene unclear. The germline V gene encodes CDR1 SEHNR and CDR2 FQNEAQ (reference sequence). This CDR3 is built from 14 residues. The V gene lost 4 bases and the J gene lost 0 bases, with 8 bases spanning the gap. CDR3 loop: CASSSSRSTDTQYF. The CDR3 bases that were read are TGTGCCAGCAGCTCGTCGAGGAGCACAGATACG.